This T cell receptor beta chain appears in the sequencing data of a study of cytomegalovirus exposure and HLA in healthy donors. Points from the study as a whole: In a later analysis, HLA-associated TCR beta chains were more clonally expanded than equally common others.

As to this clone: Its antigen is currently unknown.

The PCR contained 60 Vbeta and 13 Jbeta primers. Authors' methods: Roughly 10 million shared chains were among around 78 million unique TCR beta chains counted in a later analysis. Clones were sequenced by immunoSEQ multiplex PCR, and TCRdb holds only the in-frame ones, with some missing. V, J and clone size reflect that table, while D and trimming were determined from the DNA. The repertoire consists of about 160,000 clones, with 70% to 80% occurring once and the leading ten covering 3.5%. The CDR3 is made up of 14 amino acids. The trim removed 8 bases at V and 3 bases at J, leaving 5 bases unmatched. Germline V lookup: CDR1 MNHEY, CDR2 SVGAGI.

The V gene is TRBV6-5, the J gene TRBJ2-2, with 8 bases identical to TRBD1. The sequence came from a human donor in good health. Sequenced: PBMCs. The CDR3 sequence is CASRQGPDTGELFF. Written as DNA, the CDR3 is TGTGCCAGCCGACAGGGGCCCGACACCGGGGAGCTGTTTTTT.